These 9 T cell receptor beta chains were all obtained from the same sample, sequenced in a study of shared clonotypes between healthy human individuals. Produced via immunoSEQ multiplex PCR; TCRdb's table is partial and in-frame only. The table includes around 690,000 clones, about nine tenths detected once. Sample: memory CD8+ T cells from PBMCs. Noted subset: CD45RO+ cells pooled with CCR7-negative TemRA cells. Every receptor here comes from a man younger than 35 in good health. Some clones in this sample may be carry-over from other donors' samples.

The chain carries TRBV6-1 and TRBJ2-1, with 9 positions matching TRBD2. The CDR3 has 13 amino acids. V shed 4 bases, J shed 9 bases, and the junction held 4 bases outside the gene matches. The germline CDR1 and CDR2 sequences are MNHNS and SASEGT. CDR3 sequence: CASSAGLAGEQFF. In DNA, the CDR3 is TGTGCCAGCAGTGCGGGACTAGCTGGTGAGCAGTTCTTC.

The chain uses TRBV5-1 and TRBJ2-7; 10 bases match TRBD1. V shed 4 bases and J 2 bases; nucleotides not matched to a gene: 9. The CDR3 loop spans 16 amino acids. Per germline, CDR1 SGHRS and CDR2 YFSETQ. The CDR3 nucleotides read TGCGCCAGCAGCCAAGTATCCGGGACAGGGGCCTACGAGCAGTACTTC. As protein: CASSQVSGTGAYEQYF.

This chain connects TRBV6-5 to TRBJ2-7; D is undetermined. The CDR3 runs 14 residues. The V gene's germline CDR1 is MNHEY and CDR2 SVGAGI. V lost 2 bases, J lost 2 bases, and 10 bases lay in between. The CDR3 nucleotides are TGTGCCAGCAGTTACCATTTCGTACCCTACGAGCAGTACTTC. As protein: CASSYHFVPYEQYF.

The chain has TRBV6-1 and TRBJ1-5, with D unresolved. Germline CDR1 reads MNHNS; CDR2 reads SASEGT. The CDR3 runs to 13 residues. Trimming cost V 5 bases and J 6 bases, with 11 bases left between them. The CDR3 sequence: CASSRKCCQPQHF. The CDR3 DNA reads as TGTGCCAGCAGTCGAAAATGTTGTCAGCCCCAGCATTTT.

Concerning this clone itself: Other nucleotide sequences from this sample produce the same CDR3. The J gene is TRBJ2-1, the V gene TRBV20-1, with D uncertain. This CDR3 region has 11 residues. Looked up from germline, CDR1 is DFQATT and CDR2 is SNEGSKA (reference sequence). Trimming stripped 2 bases from V and 6 bases from J, with 5 bases between. The CDR3 here is CSARSANEQFF. CDR3 coding DNA: TGCAGTGCTAGAAGTGCCAATGAGCAGTTCTTC.

This clone occurred once. This chain links TRBV5-4 with TRBJ2-3; D is tentatively TRBD1 or TRBD2 (5 bases each). This CDR3 region has 17 residues. The V end was cut by 4 bases, the J end by 0 bases, with 18 bases between. The germline V gene has CDR1 SGHNT and CDR2 YYREEE (reference sequence). The CDR3 reads CASSLWDGEPSTDTQYF. The CDR3 region has the DNA TGTGCCAGCAGCCTTTGGGACGGCGAACCTAGCACAGATACGCAGTATTTT.

The rearrangement uses TRBV19 and TRBJ2-1; TRBD1 is a possible D gene (5 bases). The CDR3 is 15 residues long. Trimming shortened V by 3 bases and J by 0 bases, and 9 bases separated the two germline ends. From germline, CDR1 is LNHDA and CDR2 SQIVND (reference sequence). CDR3 residues: CASSIGRASYNEQFF. In nucleotides, the CDR3 is TGTGCCAGTAGTATCGGCAGGGCCTCCTACAATGAGCAGTTCTTC.

The genes are TRBV11-2 and TRBJ2-1; D is uncertain. Germline-derived CDR1 and CDR2 are SGHAT and FQNNGV. V shed 4 bases and J shed 0 bases, with 7 bases lying between them. The CDR3 covers 14 residues. Here the CDR3 DNA reads TGTGCCAGCAGCTACCCCAGCTCCTACAATGAGCAGTTCTTC. Its protein is CASSYPSSYNEQFF.

The gene calls are TRBV4-3 and TRBJ2-1; D might be TRBD1 (5 bases). Germline V lookup: CDR1 LGHNA, CDR2 YSLEER. This CDR3 comprises 15 residues. V shed 0 bases and J shed 4 bases, with 10 bases lying between them. CDR3 coding DNA: TGCGCCAGCAGCCAAGAAAGGGGAACGTACAATGAGCAGTTCTTC. Amino acids: CASSQERGTYNEQFF.